Listed here are 29 T cell receptor beta chains from one sample, sequenced in a study of early T cells in non-severe SARS-CoV-2 infection. TCRdb itself ran the 5' RACE reads through MiXCR, one entry per CDR3 protein. There are around 70,000 distinct CDR3 sequences in the sample; 12% occur only once, and about 3.9% lies in the top ten. The sequenced material came from whole blood. Receptors were obtained from an adult who was a healthcare worker with PCR-confirmed SARS-CoV-2 infection or an uninfected control (not recorded which).

This clonotype was picked up one time. This may come from a read error, since a much larger clone is one base off. This chain uses TRBV5-1 with TRBJ2-1; a weak D match, TRBD2 (6 bases). This CDR3 region has 14 residues. Germline lookup yields CDR1 SGHRS and CDR2 YFSETQ. The CDR3 region has the DNA TGCGTCAGCAGCACCGGGAGCTCCTACAATGAGCAGTTCTTC. Its translation is CVSSTGSSYNEQFF.

This clonotype was counted ten times or more. The genes are TRBV10-3 and TRBJ2-1; 7 bases are shared with TRBD2. The CDR3 consists of 16 residues. Germline loops: CDR1 ENHRY, CDR2 SYGVKD. The trim removed 5 bases at V and 6 bases at J, leaving 13 bases unmatched. The CDR3 loop reads CAISLLAEGSVNEQFF. The CDR3 DNA reads TGTGCCATCAGTCTTCTAGCGGAGGGGAGTGTCAATGAGCAGTTCTTC.

This clonotype showed up many times. CDR3 coding DNA: TGTGCCAGCATCCCCGGGACCACCTACGAGCAGTACTTC. It translates to CASIPGTTYEQYF. This rearrangement joins TRBV2 to TRBJ2-7; D may match TRBD1 or TRBD2 (5 bases each). CDR1 SNHLY and CDR2 FYNNEI come from the germline V gene. The CDR3 sequence is 13 residues long. V gave up 7 bases and J gave up 2 bases, with 12 bases separating them.

The rearrangement links TRBV20-1 to TRBJ1-1; D call uncertain. This CDR3 is built from 13 residues. Germline-derived CDR1 and CDR2 are DFQATT and SNEGSKA (reference sequence). Trimming stripped 6 bases from V and 1 base from J, with 12 bases between. The CDR3 bases are TGCAGTGCGCCGGCCACCTGGAACACTGAAGCTTTCTTT. Translated: CSAPATWNTEAFF.

The CDR3 reads CASSFNSQNYNEQFF. Written as DNA, the CDR3 is TGCGCCAGCAGCTTCAACAGCCAAAACTACAATGAGCAGTTCTTC. The gene calls are TRBV5-1 and TRBJ2-1; no reliable D call. V was trimmed by 2 bases and J by 3 bases, leaving 12 bases between them. The CDR3 totals 15 residues. The germline CDR1 and CDR2 sequences are SGHRS and YFSETQ.

This clonotype was seen more than once but under ten times. The chain joins TRBV30 to TRBJ2-2; D might be TRBD1 (6 bases). This CDR3 comprises 15 residues. Germline values: CDR1 GTSNPN, CDR2 SVGIG (reference sequence). Trimming took off 5 bases at V and 1 base at J, with 14 bases between the two ends. As DNA, the CDR3 is TGTGCCTGGGTCTCCGGGACATTGAACACCGGGGAGCTGTTTTTT. This codes for CAWVSGTLNTGELFF.

This clonotype was observed a handful of times. The J gene is TRBJ2-3, the V gene TRBV7-9, with D possibly TRBD2 on 5 matching bases. V lost 4 bases and J lost 2, with 16 bases in between. The CDR3 consists of 16 residues. Germline CDR1 SEHNR, CDR2 FQNEAQ (reference sequence). The DNA for the CDR3 is TGTGCCAGCAGCTCGCGGGCGGATTTCCCCACAGATACGCAGTATTTT. The encoded protein is CASSSRADFPTDTQYF. Drawing the rest from reference TRBV7-9 and TRBJ2-3, the complete variable domain is DTGVSQNPRHKITKRGQNVTFRCDPISEHNRLYWYRQTLGQGPEFLTYFQNEAQLEKSRLLSDRFSAERPKGSFSTLEIQRTEQGDSAMYLCASSSRADFPTDTQYFGPGTRLTVL.

Remarks on this clonotype: A much bigger clone sits one base away, suggesting this may be a read error. The chain couples TRBV7-9 to TRBJ2-5; 7 bases agree with TRBD1. CDR3 size: 15 residues. Germline assignment: CDR1 SEHNR and CDR2 FQNEAQ (reference sequence). Here the CDR3 reads CANSRTDRSQETQYF. The CDR3 DNA reads TGTGCCAACAGCCGAACGGACAGGTCCCAAGAGACCCAGTACTTC.

This clonotype was recorded many times. CDR3 residues: CASSLGQPTDTQYF. CDR3 in DNA: TGTGCCAGCAGCTTAGGGCAGCCCACAGATACGCAGTATTTT. The chain couples TRBV7-3 to TRBJ2-3; D gene unclear. V was cut by 2 bases and J by 2 bases, with 8 bases left in between. CDR1 is SGHTA and CDR2 is FQGTGA in the germline V gene. The CDR3 extends over 14 amino acids.

The chain employs TRBV7-9 and TRBJ2-1; D perhaps matches TRBD2 (5 bases). The germline gives CDR1 SEHNR, CDR2 FQNEAQ (reference sequence). V lost 4 bases and J lost 10, with 17 bases in between. The CDR3 totals 14 residues. In DNA form, the CDR3 reads TGTGCCAGCAGCTCTCCGGGGAGTGCTTCGGAGCAGTTCTTC. It yields the protein CASSSPGSASEQFF.

This clonotype occurred once. One end of the junction fails to match germline, which may point to a read error. The chain has TRBV6-2 or TRBV6-3 and TRBJ2-5; TRBD1 matches 7 bases. The CDR3 contains 15 residues. Germline values: CDR1 MNHEY, CDR2 SVGEGT. The DNA for the CDR3 is TGTGTCAGCAGTTACGGTGGGACAGTAATGGAGACCCAGTACTTC. This codes for CVSSYGGTVMETQYF.

This clonotype was found many times. V usage is TRBV2 and J usage is TRBJ1-3; a possible D gene is TRBD1 (5 bases). The CDR3 loop spans 16 amino acids. Germline V gene lookup returns CDR1 SNHLY and CDR2 FYNNEI. V dropped 5 bases and J dropped 0 bases, with 14 bases sitting between them. Written as DNA, the CDR3 is TGTGCCAGCAGTAGCTTGGGACGGCGCTCTGGAAACACCATATATTTT. It specifies CASSSLGRRSGNTIYF.

This chain joins TRBV9 and TRBJ1-1, with D possibly being TRBD1 (6 bases). This CDR3 has 13 residues. The germline V gene encodes CDR1 SGDLS and CDR2 YYNGEE. V was cut by 5 bases and J by 6 bases, with 14 bases left in between. CDR3 bases: TGTGCCAGCAGTCCTACAGGGTTCCCTGAAGCTTTCTTT. Encoded protein: CASSPTGFPEAFF. The full variable domain, with the rest looked up from reference TRBV9 and TRBJ1-1, is DSGVTQTPKHLITATGQRVTLRCSPRSGDLSVYWYQQSLDQGLQFLIQYYNGEERAKGNILERFSAQQFPDLHSELNLSSLELGDSALYFCASSPTGFPEAFFGQGTRLTVV.

The J gene is TRBJ2-1, the V gene TRBV29-1; D uncertain. V was pared by 2 bases and J by 10 bases, with 12 bases between. In germline, CDR1 is SQVTM, CDR2 ANQGSEA. There are 12 residues in the CDR3. The CDR3 protein is CSVEKAAGEQFF. The CDR3 DNA sequence: TGCAGCGTTGAAAAGGCTGCTGGAGAGCAGTTCTTC.

This clonotype was picked up many times. This chain connects TRBV3-1 to TRBJ2-5; D call uncertain. CDR3 size: 15 residues. Germline CDR1 LGHDT, CDR2 YNNKEL (reference sequence). The V end was cut by 3 bases, the J end by 6 bases, with 17 bases between. CDR3 nucleotide sequence: TGTGCCAGCAGCCAGGCCGGCCAGGAACGGAAGACCCAGTACTTC. Protein: CASSQAGQERKTQYF.

The chain employs TRBV5-6 and TRBJ2-7; D ambiguous. Trimming stripped 0 bases from V and 0 bases from J, with 7 bases between. CDR3 size: 14 residues. Germline V CDR1 and CDR2: SGHDT, YYEEEE. CDR3 protein: CASSLGGNSYEQYF. The DNA of the CDR3 is TGTGCCAGCAGCTTGGGCGGTAACTCCTACGAGCAGTACTTC.

This clonotype was counted a few times. V is TRBV5-1 and J is TRBJ1-1, with a possible D match to TRBD1 (6 bases). Trimming took 0 bases from V and 5 from J, leaving 20 bases between them. The germline V gene encodes CDR1 SGHRS and CDR2 YFSETQ. The CDR3 consists of 17 residues. CDR3 bases: TGCGCCAGCAGCTTGGGGGGCCTGGCAGGGGAAAAAACTGAAGCTTTCTTT. Protein product: CASSLGGLAGEKTEAFF.

This clonotype has ten or more counts. This chain connects TRBV19 to TRBJ2-6, with 9 bases that match TRBD1. The V segment lost 5 bases and the J segment 1 base; nucleotides outside the gene matches: 6. Germline CDR1 is LNHDA and CDR2 is SQIVND (reference sequence). This CDR3 region has 17 residues. CDR3 in DNA: TGTGCCAGTAGTGTTACAGGGGGCCGATCTGGGGCCAACGTCCTGACTTTC. Amino acids: CASSVTGGRSGANVLTF.

This clonotype was counted ten times or more. The chain combines TRBV2 with TRBJ2-5; 7 bases line up with TRBD2. The CDR3 length is 13 residues. With 5 bases clipped from V and 5 bases from J, the junction kept 5 bases outside the gene matches. CDR1 and CDR2 (germline): SNHLY, FYNNEI. The CDR3, as DNA: TGTGCCAGCAGTAATCAGGGAGGGGAGACCCAGTACTTC. Translation: CASSNQGGETQYF.

The rearrangement links TRBV7-9 to TRBJ1-2; D unclear. Germline V CDR1 and CDR2: SEHNR, FQNEAQ (reference sequence). V dropped 3 bases and J dropped 5 bases, with 19 bases sitting between them. CDR3 length equals 16 residues. The CDR3 bases are TGTGCCAGCAGCTTTACCTATACCCGACTAGATTATGGCTACACCTTC. Its translation: CASSFTYTRLDYGYTF.

The rearrangement joins TRBV7-9 to TRBJ2-7; TRBD2 might be the D (5 bases). Deletions cut 4 bases from V and 3 bases from J, with 13 bases between. The length of the CDR3 is 14 residues. Germline V gives CDR1 SEHNR, CDR2 FQNEAQ (reference sequence). The CDR3 reads CASSSGLHYYEQYF. For the CDR3, the DNA is TGTGCCAGCAGCTCCGGACTCCACTACTACGAGCAGTACTTC.

This clonotype was observed a handful of times. This chain links TRBV18 with TRBJ1-4; D unclear. V was clipped by 1 base and J by 5 bases, with 11 bases between them. The CDR3 runs to 15 residues. Germline assignment: CDR1 KGHSH and CDR2 LQKENI. CDR3 in amino acids: CASSPQLSANEKLFF. The DNA of the CDR3 is TGTGCCAGCTCACCACAACTGTCAGCAAATGAAAAACTGTTTTTT.

There are many counts of this clonotype. The chain couples TRBV28 to TRBJ2-3; 15 bases line up with TRBD2. From germline, CDR1 is MDHEN and CDR2 SYDVKM. CDR3 length: 20 amino acids. The trim removed 2 bases at V and 2 bases at J, leaving 11 bases unmatched. The CDR3 DNA follows: TGTGCCAGCAGTTTAAGGTCGAGGACTAGCGGGAGGGCCCCCACAGATACGCAGTATTTT. Its protein product is CASSLRSRTSGRAPTDTQYF.

The chain links TRBV20-1 to TRBJ2-7; D may be TRBD2 (6 bases). The CDR3 extends over 14 amino acids. Per germline, CDR1 DFQATT and CDR2 SNEGSKA (reference sequence). CDR3 bases: TGCAGCCTCCGTAGGGACGGGAGCTCCTACGAGCAGTACTTC. Its protein product is CSLRRDGSSYEQYF.

This clonotype was recorded at least ten times. V is TRBV6-6 and J is TRBJ2-1, with 14 bases matching TRBD2. V lost 0 bases, J lost 5 bases, and 9 bases stayed unmatched. Germline-derived CDR1 and CDR2 are MNHNY and SVGAGI (reference sequence). The CDR3 contains 19 residues. The CDR3 region has the DNA TGTGCCAGCAGTTACTCTGGTACGACTAGCGGGAGGGCCAACAATGAGCAGTTCTTC. It yields the protein CASSYSGTTSGRANNEQFF.

There are many counts of this clonotype. The chain employs TRBV20-1 and TRBJ2-3; 8 bases are shared with TRBD1. The CDR3 consists of 14 residues. With V trimmed by 5 bases and J by 1 base, 5 bases remained unmatched. Germline lookup yields CDR1 DFQATT and CDR2 SNEGSKA (reference sequence). CDR3 protein: CSAGDRFGTDTQYF. CDR3 coding DNA: TGCAGTGCTGGGGACAGGTTCGGCACAGATACGCAGTATTTT.

This clonotype was seen at least ten times. The chain joins TRBV12-3 or TRBV12-4 to TRBJ1-2; 7 positions agree with TRBD1. This CDR3 has 13 residues. The trim removed 6 bases at V and 4 bases at J, leaving 5 bases unmatched. CDR3 sequence (DNA): TGTGCCAGCAGCTTGGGACAGTCCTATGGCTACACCTTC. Protein product: CASSLGQSYGYTF.

This clonotype has more than one count but fewer than ten. This chain connects TRBV19 to TRBJ2-1; no reliable D call. The CDR3 has 13 residues. Per germline, CDR1 LNHDA and CDR2 SQIVND (reference sequence). V lost 4 bases, J lost 4 bases, and 8 bases lay in between. The CDR3 DNA reads as TGTGCCAGTAGTAGCGGAATATACAATGAGCAGTTCTTC. Amino acid sequence: CASSSGIYNEQFF.

The chain links TRBV7-6 to TRBJ2-6, with 7 bases lining up with TRBD1. This CDR3 is 14 amino acids long. Germline assignment: CDR1 SGHVS and CDR2 FNYEAQ. Trimming at V came to 5 bases and at J to 9 bases, leaving 7 bases not matched to a gene. DNA for the CDR3: TGTGCCAGCAGCACCTCGACAGGGTACAACGTCCTGACTTTC. Protein: CASSTSTGYNVLTF.